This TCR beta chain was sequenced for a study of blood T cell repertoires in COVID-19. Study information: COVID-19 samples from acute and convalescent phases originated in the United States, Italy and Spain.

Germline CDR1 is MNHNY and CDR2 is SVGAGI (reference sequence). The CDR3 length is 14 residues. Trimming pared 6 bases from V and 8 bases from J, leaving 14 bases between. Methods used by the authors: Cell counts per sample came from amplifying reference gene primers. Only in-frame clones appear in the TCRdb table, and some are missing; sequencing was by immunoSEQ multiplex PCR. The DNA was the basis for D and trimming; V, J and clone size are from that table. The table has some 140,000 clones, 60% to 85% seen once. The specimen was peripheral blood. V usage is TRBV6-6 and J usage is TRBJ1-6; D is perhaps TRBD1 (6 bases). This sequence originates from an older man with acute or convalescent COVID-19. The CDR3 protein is CASRPPGAYSPLHF. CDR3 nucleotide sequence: TGTGCCAGCAGGCCCCCAGGGGCGTATTCACCCCTCCACTTT.